The source of this TCR beta chain is a study of cytomegalovirus exposure and HLA in healthy donors. The germline CDR1 and CDR2 sequences are MNHEY and SMNVEV (reference sequence). V lost 1 base to trimming and J lost 1 base; unmatched junction nucleotides: 8. The CDR3 runs to 18 residues. This PCR relied on a set of 60 Vbeta primers and 13 Jbeta primers. Here immunoSEQ multiplex PCR was the method, and the copy in TCRdb shows in-frame clones only, minus some. The sample has approximately 190,000 clones; about 80% are singletons. The specimen was PBMCs. The gene calls are TRBV27 and TRBJ2-7; 12 bases agree with TRBD1. The sequence derives from a middle-aged man in good health and CMV-seropositive. DNA of the CDR3: TGTGCCAGCAGTTTATTGGGACAGGGGGCCCCAAAATCCTACGAGCAGTACTTC. It encodes CASSLLGQGAPKSYEQYF.